A single sample gave rise to the 10 T cell receptor beta chains below, sequenced in a study of cytomegalovirus exposure and HLA in healthy donors. This PCR relied on a set of 60 Vbeta primers and 13 Jbeta primers. Profiled with immunoSEQ multiplex PCR; TCRdb holds only in-frame clones, not every one. The sample holds about 150,000 clones, roughly 72% seen once. Sequenced sample: PBMCs. The receptor source for this set is a man younger than 40 in good health and CMV-seronegative.

This chain links TRBV2 with TRBJ1-1; D is possibly TRBD1 (5 bases). Germline CDR1 is SNHLY and CDR2 is FYNNEI. V was shortened by 1 base and J by 0 bases, with 9 bases between the two germline ends. The CDR3 loop spans 15 amino acids. Written as DNA, the CDR3 is TGTGCCAGCAGTGAAGAAGGGGCGGTGAACACTGAAGCTTTCTTT. It is translated as CASSEEGAVNTEAFF. The full variable domain, in which reference TRBV2 and TRBJ1-1 provide the parts outside the CDR3, is EPEVTQTPSHQVTQMGQEVILRCVPISNHLYFYWYRQILGQKVEFLVSFYNNEISEKSEIFDDQFSVERPDGSNFTLKIRSTKLEDSAMYFCASSEEGAVNTEAFFGQGTRLTVV.

The sample holds a few counts of this clone. The chain has TRBV4-1 and TRBJ2-2; 7 nucleotides line up with TRBD1. The CDR3 covers 16 residues. CDR1 is MGHRA and CDR2 is YSYEKL in the germline V gene. With V trimmed by 4 bases and J by 0 bases, 5 bases remained unmatched. CDR3 DNA: TGCGCCAGCAGCCCCAGACAGGGTACGAACACCGGGGAGCTGTTTTTT. This translates into CASSPRQGTNTGELFF.

The chain recombines TRBV6-4 with TRBJ2-1; D possibly corresponds to TRBD2 (5 bases). The CDR3 runs 13 residues. CDR1 MRHNA and CDR2 SNTAGT come from the germline V gene. V was clipped by 6 bases and J by 10 bases, with 16 bases between them. The CDR3 DNA sequence: TGTGCCAGCAGCGCTGAACGGGGTGGGGAGCAGTTCTTC. This encodes CASSAERGGEQFF.

The chain uses TRBV15 and TRBJ1-1; D ambiguous. Per the germline V gene, CDR1 is LNHNV and CDR2 is YYDKDF (reference sequence). Trimming pared 4 bases from V and 5 bases from J, leaving 17 bases between. The CDR3 contains 15 residues. CDR3 bases: TGTGCCACCAGCACCCCGACGGGGATGGTGACTGAAGCTTTCTTT. Its translation is CATSTPTGMVTEAFF.

The chain couples TRBV11-2 to TRBJ2-7, with D perhaps TRBD1 (6 bases). The CDR3 is 14 amino acids. V lost 2 bases, J lost 2 bases, and 10 bases lay in between. Germline V gene sequence: CDR1 SGHAT, CDR2 FQNNGV. The CDR3 DNA reads as TGTGCCAGCAGCTTAAACTCAGGGGCCTACGAGCAGTACTTC. It is translated as CASSLNSGAYEQYF.

V usage is TRBV5-5 and J usage is TRBJ1-2, with a weak D call TRBD1 (5 bases). The CDR3 covers 12 residues. The germline gives CDR1 SGHKS, CDR2 YYEKEE (reference sequence). Trimming shortened V by 3 bases and J by 7 bases, and 10 bases separated the two germline ends. The CDR3 sequence: CASSYQGSGYTF. CDR3 DNA: TGTGCCAGCAGCTATCAGGGCAGTGGCTACACCTTC.

The chain combines TRBV5-1 with TRBJ2-1, with D maybe TRBD2 (7 bases). CDR3 length: 20 amino acids. V gave up 3 bases and J gave up 1 base, with 26 bases separating them. Looked up from germline, CDR1 is SGHRS and CDR2 is YFSETQ. In DNA form, the CDR3 reads TGCGCCAGCAGCTGGATGCGGGGGCCTAGGAGCCGGAAATCCTACAATGAGCAGTTCTTC. Its protein product is CASSWMRGPRSRKSYNEQFF.

This clone occurred a few times. The chain uses TRBV9 and TRBJ2-2; TRBD2 aligns across 7 bases. CDR3 length: 18 amino acids. The junction had 8 bases not matched to a gene; V was cut back by 0 bases and J by 0 bases. CDR1 and CDR2 (germline): SGDLS, YYNGEE. The CDR3, as DNA: TGTGCCAGCAGCGTAGTATACTTGGGGACTACGAACACCGGGGAGCTGTTTTTT. It codes for CASSVVYLGTTNTGELFF.

This chain links TRBV7-8 with TRBJ2-2; 7 bases line up with TRBD1. This CDR3 contains 16 residues. Trimming removed 4 bases from V and 0 bases from J; junction bases left unmatched: 5. Germline V gives CDR1 SGHVS, CDR2 FQNEAQ. The CDR3, as DNA: TGTGCCAGCAGCTCAACCGGGACAGCGAACACCGGGGAGCTGTTTTTT. Protein sequence: CASSSTGTANTGELFF.

Remarks on this clone: Other DNA sequences within the sample encode an identical CDR3. V and J are TRBV6-1 and TRBJ1-3, with D possibly TRBD1 on 5 matching bases. CDR1 is MNHNS and CDR2 is SASEGT in the germline V gene. The CDR3 contains 13 residues. Trimming took off 1 base at V and 4 bases at J, with 5 bases between the two ends. The DNA of the CDR3 is TGTGCCAGCAGTGAAGGACAGGGAAACACCATATATTTT. Its protein product is CASSEGQGNTIYF.